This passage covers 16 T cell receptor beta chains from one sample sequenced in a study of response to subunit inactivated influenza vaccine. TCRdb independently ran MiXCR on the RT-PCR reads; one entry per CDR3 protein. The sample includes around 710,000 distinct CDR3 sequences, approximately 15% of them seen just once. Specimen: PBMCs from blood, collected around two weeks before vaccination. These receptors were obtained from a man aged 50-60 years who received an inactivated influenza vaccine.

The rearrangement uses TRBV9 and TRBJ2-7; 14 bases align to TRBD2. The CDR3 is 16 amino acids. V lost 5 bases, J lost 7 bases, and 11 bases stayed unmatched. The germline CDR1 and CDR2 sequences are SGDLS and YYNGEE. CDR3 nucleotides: TGTGCCAGCAGTCTGACTGAGGGACTAGCGGGAGAGGAGCAGTACTTC. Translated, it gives CASSLTEGLAGEEQYF.

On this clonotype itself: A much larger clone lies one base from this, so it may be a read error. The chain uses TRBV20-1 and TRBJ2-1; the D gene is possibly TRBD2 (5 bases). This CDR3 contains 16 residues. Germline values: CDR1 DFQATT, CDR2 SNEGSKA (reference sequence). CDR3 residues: CCAREAEGLLYNEQFF. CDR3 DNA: TGCTGTGCTAGAGAAGCGGAAGGATTACTTTACAATGAGCAGTTCTTC.

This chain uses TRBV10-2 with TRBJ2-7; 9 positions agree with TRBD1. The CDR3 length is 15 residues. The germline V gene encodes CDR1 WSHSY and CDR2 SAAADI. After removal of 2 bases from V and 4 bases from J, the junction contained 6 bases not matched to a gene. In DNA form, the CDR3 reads TGCGCCAGCAGTGAGAGACAGGGGGTACTATACGAGCAGTACTTC. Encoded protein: CASSERQGVLYEQYF.

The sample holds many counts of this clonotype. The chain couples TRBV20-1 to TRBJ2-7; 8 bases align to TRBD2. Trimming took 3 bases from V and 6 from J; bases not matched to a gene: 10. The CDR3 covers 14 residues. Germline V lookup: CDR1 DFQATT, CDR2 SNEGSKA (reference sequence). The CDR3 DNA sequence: TGCAGTGCTAGTCCGGGAGGGACGGGAAGCGAGCAGTACTTC. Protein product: CSASPGGTGSEQYF.

DNA of the CDR3: TGCGCCAGCATTACCAGAGGGGGCCGAGATACGCAGTATTTT. It encodes CASITRGGRDTQYF. V gene TRBV5-1 combines with J gene TRBJ2-3; 7 positions agree with TRBD1. The CDR3 has 14 amino acids. In germline, CDR1 is SGHRS, CDR2 YFSETQ. V shed 6 bases and J 5 bases; nucleotides not matched to a gene: 9. The variable domain in full, with the rest retrieved from reference TRBV5-1 and TRBJ2-3, is KAGVTQTPRYLIKTRGQQVTLSCSPISGHRSVSWYQQTPGQGLQFLFEYFSETQRNKGNFPGRFSGRQFSNSRSEMNVSTLELGDSALYLCASITRGGRDTQYFGPGTRLTVL.

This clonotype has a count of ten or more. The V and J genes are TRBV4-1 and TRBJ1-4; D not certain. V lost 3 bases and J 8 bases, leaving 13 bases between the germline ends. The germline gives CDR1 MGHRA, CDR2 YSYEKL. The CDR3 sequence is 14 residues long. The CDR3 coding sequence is TGCGCCAGCAGCCAGGGTAGGGCTGGGGAAAAACTGTTTTTT. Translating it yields CASSQGRAGEKLFF.

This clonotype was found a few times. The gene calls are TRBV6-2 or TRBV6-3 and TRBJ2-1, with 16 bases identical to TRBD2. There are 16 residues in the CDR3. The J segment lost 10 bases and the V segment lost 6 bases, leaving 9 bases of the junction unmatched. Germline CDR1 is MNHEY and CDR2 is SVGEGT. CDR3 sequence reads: CASRTGTSGGAAEQFF. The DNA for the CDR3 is TGTGCCAGCAGAACTGGGACTAGCGGGGGGGCAGCGGAGCAGTTCTTC.

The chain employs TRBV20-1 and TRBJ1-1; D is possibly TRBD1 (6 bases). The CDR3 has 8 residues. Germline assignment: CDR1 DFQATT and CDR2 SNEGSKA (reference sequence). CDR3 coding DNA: TGCAGGGGGGCACGGGCTTTCTTT. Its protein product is CRGARAFF.

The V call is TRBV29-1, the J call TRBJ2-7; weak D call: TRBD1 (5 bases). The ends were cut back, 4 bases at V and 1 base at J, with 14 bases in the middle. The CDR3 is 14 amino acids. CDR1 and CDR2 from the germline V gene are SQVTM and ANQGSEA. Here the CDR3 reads CSVVSAGNSYEQYF. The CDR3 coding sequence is TGCAGCGTTGTCTCGGCAGGGAATTCCTACGAGCAGTACTTC.

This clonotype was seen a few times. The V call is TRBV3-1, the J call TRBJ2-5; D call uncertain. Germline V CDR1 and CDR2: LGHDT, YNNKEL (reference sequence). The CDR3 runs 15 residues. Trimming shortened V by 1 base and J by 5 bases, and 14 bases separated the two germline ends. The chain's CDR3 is CASSQVRQNWETQYF. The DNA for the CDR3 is TGTGCCAGCAGCCAAGTTCGACAAAATTGGGAGACCCAGTACTTC.

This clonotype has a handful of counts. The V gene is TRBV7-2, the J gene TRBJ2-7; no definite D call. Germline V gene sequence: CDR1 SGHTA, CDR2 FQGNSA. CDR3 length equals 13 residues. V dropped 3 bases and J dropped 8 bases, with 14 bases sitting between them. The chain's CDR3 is CASSFESGYKQYF. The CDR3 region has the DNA TGTGCCAGCAGCTTTGAGTCCGGTTACAAGCAGTACTTC.

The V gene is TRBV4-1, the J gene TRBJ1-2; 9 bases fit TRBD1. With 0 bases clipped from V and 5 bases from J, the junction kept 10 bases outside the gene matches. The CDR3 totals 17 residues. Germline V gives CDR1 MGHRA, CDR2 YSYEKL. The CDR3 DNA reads TGCGCCAGCAGCCAAGATACAGGGGGCGCGAGGTGGTATGGCTACACCTTC. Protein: CASSQDTGGARWYGYTF.

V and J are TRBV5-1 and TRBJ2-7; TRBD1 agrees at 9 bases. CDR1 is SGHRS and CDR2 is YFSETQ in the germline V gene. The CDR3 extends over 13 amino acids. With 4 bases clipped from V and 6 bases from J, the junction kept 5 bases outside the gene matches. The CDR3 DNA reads TGCGCCAGCAGCCTTTGGACAGGGGCCGAGCAGTACTTC. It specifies CASSLWTGAEQYF. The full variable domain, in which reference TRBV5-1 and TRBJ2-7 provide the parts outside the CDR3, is KAGVTQTPRYLIKTRGQQVTLSCSPISGHRSVSWYQQTPGQGLQFLFEYFSETQRNKGNFPGRFSGRQFSNSRSEMNVSTLELGDSALYLCASSLWTGAEQYFGPGTRLTVT.

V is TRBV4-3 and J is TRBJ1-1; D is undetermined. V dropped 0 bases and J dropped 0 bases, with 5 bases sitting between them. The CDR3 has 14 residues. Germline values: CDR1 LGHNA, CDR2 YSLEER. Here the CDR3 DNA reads TGCGCCAGCAGCCAAGATAGTCTGAACACTGAAGCTTTCTTT. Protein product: CASSQDSLNTEAFF.

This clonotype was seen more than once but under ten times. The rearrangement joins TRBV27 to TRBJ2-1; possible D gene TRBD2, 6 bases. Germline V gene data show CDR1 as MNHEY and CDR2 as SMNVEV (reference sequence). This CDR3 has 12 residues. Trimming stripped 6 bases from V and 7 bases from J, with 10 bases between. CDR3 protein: CASRRLGNEQFF. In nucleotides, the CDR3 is TGTGCCAGCAGACGACTAGGTAATGAGCAGTTCTTC.

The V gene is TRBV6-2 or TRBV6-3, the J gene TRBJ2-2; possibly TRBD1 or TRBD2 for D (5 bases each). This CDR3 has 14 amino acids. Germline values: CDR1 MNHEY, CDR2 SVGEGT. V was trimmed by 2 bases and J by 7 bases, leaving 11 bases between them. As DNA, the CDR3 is TGTGCCAGCAGTTACATCGTGAGGGGCGGGGAGCTGTTTTTT. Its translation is CASSYIVRGGELFF.